This T cell receptor (beta chain) was sequenced during a study of blood T cells in healthy people across ages. A second PCR, run for about 7 to 11 cycles, used a sample-barcoded 5' primer plus a J-beta primer mix. TCRdb reprocessed the 5' RACE reads via MiXCR and lists one record per CDR3 protein. The sample includes about 1 million distinct CDR3 sequences, under 55% of them seen just once. This CDR3 contains 15 residues. V was shortened by 2 bases and J by 0 bases, with 5 bases between the two germline ends. CDR1 is MNHEY and CDR2 is SVGAGI in the germline V gene. This clonotype originated in a woman aged 55-75 years in good health. The chain joins TRBV6-5 to TRBJ2-6; D may be TRBD1 (5 bases). Sequencing used blood. CDR3 sequence reads: CASSYGASGANVLTF. The CDR3 DNA sequence: TGTGCCAGCAGTTACGGGGCCTCTGGGGCCAACGTCCTGACTTTC.